This T cell receptor beta chain was recovered during a study of blood T cell repertoires in COVID-19. Study in general: PBMCs, B-cell-depleted T cells, or T cells were the source of the cDNA or gDNA that made up the material.

Some clones are missing from TCRdb's copy, which holds only in-frame ones; the method was immunoSEQ multiplex PCR. The data show about 150,000 clones, with about 86% seen just once and roughly 3.5% held by the top ten. Trimming shortened V by 1 base and J by 3 bases, and 11 bases separated the two germline ends. The CDR3 consists of 15 residues. CDR1 and CDR2 (germline): LGHNA, YNFKEQ. This clone was seen repeatedly, ten times or more. The clonotype comes from a man between 65 and 85 years old with acute or convalescent COVID-19. The chain uses TRBV4-2 and TRBJ2-3; D is possibly TRBD2 (5 bases). What was sequenced was peripheral blood. In nucleotides, the CDR3 is TGTGCCAGCAGCCAAGTTAGTCCGGGAACAGATACGCAGTATTTT. It specifies CASSQVSPGTDTQYF.